The following is a T cell receptor (beta chain) sequence with its context. TCRdb keeps only in-frame clones here, not all; method: immunoSEQ multiplex PCR. This table holds roughly 14,000 clones, under 75% found once. This sample was taken from a study of immune cell composition in non-small cell lung cancer. This clonotype originated in a human donor with non-small cell lung cancer. Sequenced sample: lung tumor tissue.

The CDR3 protein is CASSYEGRPRNYGYTF. The CDR3 DNA is TGTGCCAGCAGTTACGAAGGCAGGCCAAGGAACTATGGCTACACCTTC. This sequence joins TRBV6-6 and TRBJ1-2, with D unresolved. The CDR3 has 16 amino acids. Germline V CDR1 and CDR2: MNHNY, SVGAGI (reference sequence). Trimming left V 2 bases short and J 2 bases short, with 15 bases between.